This T cell receptor (beta chain) was sequenced during a study of blood T cell repertoires in COVID-19. Study-wide context: Samples representing acute and convalescent COVID-19 were sourced from the United States, Italy and Spain. Sources were T cells, B-cell-depleted T cells, or PBMCs; the material itself was cDNA or gDNA.

As originally analysed: Estimates of nucleated cell counts were drawn from the amplification of reference gene primers. The repertoire was sequenced with immunoSEQ multiplex PCR; TCRdb's copy has only in-frame clones and lacks some. V, J and clone size reflect that table, while D and trimming were determined from the DNA. The sample has about 80,000 clones, more than 70% seen once; the top ten hold about 17%. This TCR was recovered from a man between 65 and 85 years old with active or convalescent COVID-19. Sequencing used peripheral blood.

The CDR3 sequence: CATKPSTEMNTEAFF. CDR3 in DNA: TGCGCCACCAAACCGTCGACAGAAATGAACACTGAAGCTTTCTTT. The chain uses TRBV10-1 and TRBJ1-1, with D possibly matching TRBD1 (5 bases). The V end lost 10 bases, the J end lost 0 bases, and 18 bases lay between the germline ends. The CDR3 contains 15 residues. In germline, CDR1 is WNHNN, CDR2 SYGVQD (reference sequence).